This TCR beta chain originates from a study of identical twins. Findings and limits, study-wide: Without tracking the same donors, conclusions rested on cross-sectional statistical analysis. Out-of-frame alpha sequences common to twins were enriched for low generation probability.

This clonotype was counted a few times. Its target is not known. Template switching added a universal primer binding site, and final cDNA carried unique molecular identifiers. A single record per CDR3 protein comes from TCRdb applying MiXCR to the 5' RACE reads. Of about 240,000 distinct CDR3 sequences in the sample, about 13% were seen once. Trimming left V 6 bases short and J 3 bases short, with 14 bases between. The CDR3 covers 14 residues. This sample also belongs to another study, concerning yellow fever vaccine responses in identical twins.

This clonotype originated in a woman aged 18-29 years in good health. What was sequenced was memory (CD45RO+) T cells sorted from blood. The chain uses TRBV12-3 or TRBV12-4 and TRBJ2-5; no reliable D call. CDR3 protein: CASRGKTTEETQYF. The CDR3 region has the DNA TGTGCCAGCAGGGGAAAGACCACCGAAGAGACCCAGTACTTC.